A single sample gave rise to the 8 T cell receptor beta chains below, sequenced in a study of shared clonotypes between healthy human individuals. Assay: immunoSEQ multiplex PCR; the TCRdb copy retains only in-frame clones and omits some. The sample shows about 2.1 million clones, over 85% of them seen only once. Naive CD8 isolation took CD45RO-negative cells positively selected for CCR7 and excluded terminally differentiated effector memory CD45RA+ cells. The sequenced sample consisted of naive CD8+ T cells from PBMCs. These TCRs come from a young man in good health. Some clones in this sample may be carry-over from other donors' samples.

The genes are TRBV7-3 and TRBJ2-7; D unresolved. The V and J ends lost 2 bases and 0 bases respectively, with 14 bases between them. The CDR3 extends over 16 amino acids. CDR1 and CDR2 (germline): SGHTA, FQGTGA. This chain's CDR3 is CASSLSGNHPSYEQYF. The CDR3 DNA sequence: TGTGCCAGCAGCTTATCCGGTAACCATCCCTCCTACGAGCAGTACTTC.

This chain connects TRBV2 to TRBJ2-1, with D possibly matching TRBD2 (6 bases). Germline CDR1 SNHLY, CDR2 FYNNEI. V was cut by 6 bases and J by 8 bases, with 17 bases left in between. This CDR3 is 14 amino acids long. CDR3 bases: TGTGCCAGCAGAACGGCGGGAAGAGGGGATGAGCAGTTCTTC. It is translated as CASRTAGRGDEQFF.

The CDR3 nucleotides are TGTGCCAGCCCTCCTCTTAAACTTCTAGGGCCGGCCGAAAATGAAAAACTGTTTTTT. Translating it yields CASPPLKLLGPAENEKLFF. The chain links TRBV28 to TRBJ1-4; unclear D gene. Germline V gene lookup returns CDR1 MDHEN and CDR2 SYDVKM. V lost 8 bases and J 5 bases, leaving 30 bases between the germline ends. CDR3 size: 19 residues.

This chain joins TRBV7-9 and TRBJ1-3; no firm D call. Per the germline V gene, CDR1 is SEHNR and CDR2 is FQNEAQ (reference sequence). CDR3 length: 15 amino acids. Trimming left V 5 bases short and J 2 bases short, with 13 bases between. The CDR3 reads CASSRPGDPGNTIYF. The CDR3 DNA is TGTGCCAGCAGCCGACCAGGTGATCCTGGAAACACCATATATTTT.

The chain uses TRBV13 and TRBJ2-7, with 9 bases fitting TRBD1. The CDR3 runs 14 residues. The germline gives CDR1 PRHDT, CDR2 FYEKMQ (reference sequence). The ends lost 3 bases at V and 5 bases at J; junction bases unmatched: 5. DNA of the CDR3: TGTGCCAGCAGCTTGGGACAGGGTCTTGACGAGCAGTACTTC. It translates to CASSLGQGLDEQYF.

The chain is built from TRBV15 and TRBJ2-7; D is perhaps TRBD1 (6 bases). Germline CDR1 is LNHNV and CDR2 is YYDKDF (reference sequence). Trimming left V 5 bases short and J 2 bases short, with 16 bases between. The CDR3 spans 15 residues. The CDR3 DNA reads as TGTGCCACCAGCTCACGGGACACTCAGGCCTACGAGCAGTACTTC. This encodes CATSSRDTQAYEQYF.

The rearrangement links TRBV10-3 to TRBJ2-2; tentatively, D is TRBD2 (5 bases). Trimming pared 11 bases from V and 1 base from J, leaving 20 bases between. The V gene's germline CDR1 is ENHRY and CDR2 SYGVKD. The CDR3 extends over 16 amino acids. DNA of the CDR3: TGTGCCGCCACCGGTTTCCTGACTAAGAACACCGGGGAGCTGTTTTTT. Translating gives CAATGFLTKNTGELFF.

The gene calls are TRBV7-8 and TRBJ2-1, with 11 bases identical to TRBD2. The V and J ends lost 2 bases and 6 bases, in that order; junction bases with no gene match: 3. The CDR3 has 15 amino acids. Germline CDR1 and CDR2: SGHVS and FQNEAQ. CDR3 sequence (DNA): TGTGCCAGCAGCTTAAAACTAGCGGGAGTCAATGAGCAGTTCTTC. This translates into CASSLKLAGVNEQFF.